This passage covers 12 T cell receptor beta chains from one sample sequenced in a study of T-cell memory formation after mild COVID-19 (dated by TCRdb to the early 2020s). The receptor library was made with 5' RACE. The run used an Illumina NovaSeq 6000. TCRdb reprocessing: public reads trimmed at Q25 with fastp, clones called with MiXCR, in-frame beta chains kept. Each CDR3 protein gets just one entry, which takes the most common genes and DNA from the rows behind it. For this sample there are approximately 300,000 distinct CDR3 sequences; roughly 15% appear just once. 20% to 25% of the sample is taken by the ten largest. Sequenced sample: PBMCs or a T cell subset sorted from them (not recorded which). Every receptor here comes from a man aged 18-30 years who had mild COVID-19 (a few samples of this study predate the infection). The sample titles of this study are shuffled in the database, so cell type and time point are left out; the donor was told from shared clones.

There are a few counts of this clonotype. The gene calls are TRBV6-5 and TRBJ2-3; 13 positions agree with TRBD2. From germline, CDR1 is MNHEY and CDR2 SVGAGI. V was pared by 2 bases and J by 4 bases, with 9 bases of the junction left unmatched. This CDR3 region has 18 residues. CDR3 sequence reads: CASSYSPTSGGSPDTQYF. The DNA for the CDR3 is TGTGCCAGCAGTTACAGCCCGACTAGCGGGGGGTCGCCAGATACGCAGTATTTT.

The chain has TRBV7-8 and TRBJ2-7, with D unresolved. V lost 2 bases to trimming and J lost 3 bases, with 5 bases between them. Germline V gives CDR1 SGHVS, CDR2 FQNEAQ. The CDR3 has 12 amino acids. The CDR3 here is CASSLLLYEQYF. The DNA of the CDR3 is TGTGCCAGCAGCTTACTCCTCTACGAGCAGTACTTC.

This clonotype was detected only a few times. V usage is TRBV5-1 and J usage is TRBJ2-2; D gene uncertain. CDR3 length: 15 residues. V was trimmed by 1 base and J by 0 bases, leaving 7 bases between them. Germline CDR1 SGHRS, CDR2 YFSETQ. CDR3 coding DNA: TGCGCCAGCAGCTTGATAGAGTCGAACACCGGGGAGCTGTTTTTT. Its protein is CASSLIESNTGELFF.

The sample holds a few counts of this clonotype. The chain couples TRBV7-2 to TRBJ1-3; 7 bases are shared with TRBD1. Trimming removed 3 bases from V and 1 base from J; junction bases left unmatched: 9. This CDR3 is 17 amino acids long. CDR1 is SGHTA, CDR2 FQGNSA, per germline. CDR3: CASSLRTGPLSGNTIYF. Written as DNA, the CDR3 is TGTGCCAGCAGCTTGAGGACAGGACCTCTATCTGGAAACACCATATATTTT.

This clonotype was picked up a small number of times. The V call is TRBV9, the J call TRBJ2-1; D gene unclear. Germline loops: CDR1 SGDLS, CDR2 YYNGEE. The V and J ends lost 0 bases and 0 bases respectively, with 10 bases between them. The CDR3 has 16 amino acids. CDR3 sequence (DNA): TGTGCCAGCAGCGTAGGATTGGGGAACTCCTACAATGAGCAGTTCTTC. This sequence encodes CASSVGLGNSYNEQFF.

This clonotype was detected many times. One end of the junction fails to match germline, which may point to a read error. The chain uses TRBV4-1 and TRBJ2-1; possibly TRBD2 for D (7 bases). This CDR3 is 12 amino acids long. Germline V gene lookup returns CDR1 MGHRA and CDR2 YSYEKL. CDR3 sequence (DNA): TGCGCCAGCGGGGGGGCCTACAGTGAGCAGTTCTTC. Protein: CASGGAYSEQFF.

J is TRBJ1-4 and V is TRBV6-6, with TRBD1 identical over 9 bases. The ends lost 6 bases at V and 7 bases at J; junction bases unmatched: 12. This CDR3 has 16 residues. Germline V gives CDR1 MNHNY, CDR2 SVGAGI (reference sequence). CDR3 bases: TGTGCCAGCAGCTTTCAACAGGGGGCGAGTGGTGAAAAACTGTTTTTT. This codes for CASSFQQGASGEKLFF.

This rearrangement joins TRBV28 to TRBJ1-2; no clear D gene. Germline V lookup: CDR1 MDHEN, CDR2 SYDVKM. Trimming stripped 2 bases from V and 4 bases from J, with 8 bases between. The CDR3 has 13 residues. The CDR3 DNA follows: TGTGCCAGCAGTTTAACAGAACCCTATGGCTACACCTTC. Its translation: CASSLTEPYGYTF.

In nucleotides, the CDR3 is TGCGCCAGCAAGATGACGGATAGGAATTCACCCCTCCACTTT. Its translation is CASKMTDRNSPLHF. V gene TRBV10-2 combines with J gene TRBJ1-6; D gene unclear. Germline V gene data show CDR1 as WSHSY and CDR2 as SAAADI. The CDR3 has 14 residues. V was pared by 7 bases and J by 7 bases, with 14 bases between.

The rearrangement uses TRBV5-8 and TRBJ2-3, with TRBD2 matching over 13 bases. The V gene end was trimmed by 3 bases and the J gene end by 3 bases; junction bases not matched to a gene: 1. Germline values: CDR1 SGHTS, CDR2 YDEGEE. The CDR3 contains 15 residues. The CDR3 protein is CASSWGLAGTDTQYF. In DNA, the CDR3 is TGTGCCAGCAGCTGGGGACTAGCGGGGACAGATACGCAGTATTTT.

This chain connects TRBV7-2 to TRBJ1-3, with TRBD1 identical over 7 bases. The CDR3 totals 18 residues. Germline assignment: CDR1 SGHTA and CDR2 FQGNSA. With 1 base clipped from V and 0 bases from J, the junction kept 9 bases outside the gene matches. The CDR3 sequence is CASSLGHGTVPSGNTIYF. The CDR3 nucleotides are TGTGCCAGCAGCTTAGGCCACGGGACAGTCCCCTCTGGAAACACCATATATTTT. The entire variable domain, with the rest obtained from reference TRBV7-2 and TRBJ1-3, is as follows: GAGVSQSPSNKVTEKGKDVELRCDPISGHTALYWYRQSLGQGLEFLIYFQGNSAPDKSGLPSDRFSAERTGGSVSTLTIQRTQQEDSAVYLCASSLGHGTVPSGNTIYFGEGSWLTVV.

This clonotype came up a few times. V usage is TRBV19 and J usage is TRBJ1-5; D ambiguous. Germline assignment: CDR1 LNHDA and CDR2 SQIVND (reference sequence). This CDR3 is built from 11 residues. V shed 6 bases and J shed 11 bases, with 11 bases lying between them. Here the CDR3 reads CASSEYSSQHF. CDR3 bases: TGTGCCAGTAGCGAATATTCGTCCCAGCATTTT.